The subject of this entry is one T cell receptor (beta chain). The target antigen is unknown. The sample originates from a study of T cell responses to AZD1222 COVID-19 vaccine. Notes on the study in general: Sampled repertoires all dated from after the peak T cell response.

TCRdb keeps only in-frame clones here, not all; method: immunoSEQ multiplex PCR. The sample lists 150,000 or so clones; roughly nine tenths were seen once. The CDR3 runs 12 residues. Germline V gene lookup returns CDR1 SEHNR and CDR2 FQNEAQ (reference sequence). The germline V and J ends were trimmed by 5 bases and 4 bases, with 8 bases remaining between them. The specimen comprised peripheral blood, sampled on day 0 of AZD1222 vaccination. The receptor comes from an adult in good health. The chain couples TRBV7-9 to TRBJ1-2; no clear D gene. The chain's CDR3 is CASSLPRYGYTF. The DNA for the CDR3 is TGTGCCAGCAGCCTGCCACGCTATGGCTACACCTTC.